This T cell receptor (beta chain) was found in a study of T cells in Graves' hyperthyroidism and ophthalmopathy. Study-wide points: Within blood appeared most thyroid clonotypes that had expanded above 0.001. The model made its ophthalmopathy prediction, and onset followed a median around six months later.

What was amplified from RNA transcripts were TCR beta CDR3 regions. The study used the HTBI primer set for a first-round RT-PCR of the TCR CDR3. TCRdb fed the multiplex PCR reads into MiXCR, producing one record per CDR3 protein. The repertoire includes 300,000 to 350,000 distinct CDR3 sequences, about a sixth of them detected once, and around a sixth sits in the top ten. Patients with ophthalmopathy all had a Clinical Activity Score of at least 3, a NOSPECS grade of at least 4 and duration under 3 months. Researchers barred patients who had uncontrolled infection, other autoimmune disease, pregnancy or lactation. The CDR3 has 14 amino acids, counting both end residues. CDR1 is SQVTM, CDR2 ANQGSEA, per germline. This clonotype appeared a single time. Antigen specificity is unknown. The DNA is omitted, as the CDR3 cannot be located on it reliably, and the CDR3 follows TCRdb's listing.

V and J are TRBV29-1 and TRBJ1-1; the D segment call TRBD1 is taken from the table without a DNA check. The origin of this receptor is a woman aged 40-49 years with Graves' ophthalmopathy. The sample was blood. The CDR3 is CSVGTGTMNTEASF.